These T cell receptor beta chains were read from a single sample in a study of T-cell reconstitution after alpha-beta-depleted transplantation in children. One entry per CDR3 protein, called by TCRdb with MiXCR from the PCR reads. The table records a few hundred thousand distinct CDR3 sequences, about 45% of them present only once. Specimen: PBMCs, collected before TCRalphabeta/CD19-depleted stem cell transplant. All receptors derive from a girl aged 2-9 years with aplastic anemia, due to receive a stem cell transplant. Each CDR3 is given with its conserved first and last residue. D genes are given only for firm matches.

J gene: TRBJ2-3
V gene: TRBV7-6
D gene: TRBD1
CDR3 protein: CASRSGTGAGDTQYF

J gene: TRBJ2-1
V gene: TRBV29-1
D gene: TRBD2
CDR3 protein: CSVEDPRASGRASSYEQFF

J gene: TRBJ2-1
V gene: TRBV5-1
D gene: -
CDR3 protein: CASSLDREYNEQFF

J gene: TRBJ2-1
V gene: TRBV7-2
D gene: TRBD1
CDR3 protein: CASSPRQGAYNEQFF

J gene: TRBJ2-3
V gene: TRBV9
D gene: TRBD2
CDR3 protein: CASSAEEREGMDTQYF

J gene: TRBJ1-1
V gene: TRBV28
D gene: -
CDR3 protein: CASSLSVGAFF

J gene: TRBJ2-1
V gene: TRBV7-9
D gene: -
CDR3 protein: CASSLGQTAYNEQFF

J gene: TRBJ2-2
V gene: TRBV4-3
D gene: TRBD2
CDR3 protein: CASSQDLASGPYANTGELFF

J gene: TRBJ2-5
V gene: TRBV18
D gene: -
CDR3 protein: CASSPMAGAFDGRGTQYF

J gene: TRBJ2-7
V gene: TRBV20-1
D gene: -
CDR3 protein: CSASRSSYEQYF

J gene: TRBJ2-5
V gene: TRBV27
D gene: TRBD1
CDR3 protein: CAAKPGQGQETQYF

J gene: TRBJ2-1
V gene: TRBV27
D gene: TRBD2
CDR3 protein: CASTTGTSGKNEQFF

J gene: TRBJ2-1
V gene: TRBV7-9
D gene: -
CDR3 protein: CASTHRVDNEQFF

J gene: TRBJ2-7
V gene: TRBV10-3
D gene: -
CDR3 protein: CAISDGTSYEQYF

J gene: TRBJ2-3
V gene: TRBV3-1
D gene: -
CDR3 protein: CASRQAGTQYF